This is a list of T cell receptor beta chains from one sample in a study of T cells after yellow fever vaccination. TCRdb fed the 5' RACE reads into MiXCR, producing one record per CDR3 protein. The table has roughly 400,000 distinct CDR3 sequences, about 19% seen once; the top ten hold roughly a sixth. Sample: PBMCs, taken before the yellow fever booster vaccination. These receptors all come from a man aged 18-30 years who received the YFV17D yellow fever vaccine. CDR3s include the opening cysteine and the closing phenylalanine or tryptophan. A D gene is named only where the DNA matches it firmly. Where a row states a size, it is once, few, many or the class of an expanded clone; other rows omit it.

v_gene	len	d_gene	j_gene	abundance	CDR3nt	CDR3aa
TRBV7-9	13	TRBD2	TRBJ2-5	NA	TGTGCCAGCAGCCGACTAGCTTCAGAGACCCAGTACTTC	CASSRLASETQYF
TRBV20-1	18	TRBD2	TRBJ2-3	NA	TGCAGTGCTAGATCCCCGGGACTAGCGGGGGGGCGGGGAGATACGCAGTATTTT	CSARSPGLAGGRGDTQYF
TRBV5-1	12	NA	TRBJ2-7	NA	TGCGCCAGCAGAATAGGGGGAGGCGAGCAGTACTTC	CASRIGGGEQYF
TRBV19	14	NA	TRBJ1-1	NA	TGTGCCAGTTGCCCTTGGGAGGGGAACACTGAAGCTTTCTTT	CASCPWEGNTEAFF
TRBV6-6	14	TRBD1	TRBJ2-2	NA	TGTGCCAGTCAGGGGGCGAAGAACACCGGGGAGCTGTTTTTT	CASQGAKNTGELFF
TRBV7-8	16	TRBD1	TRBJ2-7	NA	TGTGCCAGCAGCTCCCCCCCAGGGGGCGGATCCTACGAGCAGTACTTC	CASSSPPGGGSYEQYF
TRBV7-3	13	NA	TRBJ2-7	few	TGTGCCAGCAGCTCAGGTGGGGGGAGCGAGCAGTACTTC	CASSSGGGSEQYF
TRBV20-1	14	TRBD1	TRBJ1-2	few	TGCAGTGCTAGCCGGGACAGGTCTAACTATGGCTACACCTTC	CSASRDRSNYGYTF
TRBV7-2	14	TRBD1	TRBJ2-1	many	TGTGCCAGCAGCTTAGCCCTTGGACAGGTTGGGATATTCTTC	CASSLALGQVGIFF
TRBV11-2	14	NA	TRBJ2-7	few	TGTGCCAGCAGCTTAAGGACAGCGATTTACGAGCAGTACTTC	CASSLRTAIYEQYF
TRBV20-1	15	TRBD2	TRBJ2-2	many	TGCAGTGCCAGGCGAGAGCGGGGTTACACCGGGGAGCTGTTTTTT	CSARRERGYTGELFF
TRBV12-5	14	NA	TRBJ1-1	few	TGTGCTAGTGGTACAGCAGGGTGGGACACTGAAGCTTTCTTT	CASGTAGWDTEAFF
TRBV30	12	NA	TRBJ1-2	NA	TGTGCCTGGAGTTGGGGTAAACATGGCTACACCTTC	CAWSWGKHGYTF
TRBV7-9	16	TRBD1	TRBJ1-2	NA	TGTGCCAGCAGCTTCGGGACAGGGGGCTTAGGCGATGGCTACACCTTC	CASSFGTGGLGDGYTF
TRBV12-3/TRBV12-4	13	NA	TRBJ1-2	NA	TGTGCCAGCACCCCGGGGGCTAACTATGGCTACACCTTC	CASTPGANYGYTF
TRBV20-1	12	TRBD1	TRBJ1-2	few	TGCAGTGCTGTCAGGGGGCTCGGTGGCTACACCTTC	CSAVRGLGGYTF
TRBV29-1	13	NA	TRBJ1-1	few	TGCAGCGGGGCAAATCCTGACCGCACTGAAGCTTTCTTT	CSGANPDRTEAFF
TRBV7-2	14	TRBD1	TRBJ1-2	NA	TGTGCCAGCAGCTCGCCCGGGACAGTTTATGGCTACACCTTC	CASSSPGTVYGYTF
TRBV3-1	12	NA	TRBJ1-1	NA	TGTGCCAGCAGCCAAGACGGCAGGGGAGGTTTCTTT	CASSQDGRGGFF